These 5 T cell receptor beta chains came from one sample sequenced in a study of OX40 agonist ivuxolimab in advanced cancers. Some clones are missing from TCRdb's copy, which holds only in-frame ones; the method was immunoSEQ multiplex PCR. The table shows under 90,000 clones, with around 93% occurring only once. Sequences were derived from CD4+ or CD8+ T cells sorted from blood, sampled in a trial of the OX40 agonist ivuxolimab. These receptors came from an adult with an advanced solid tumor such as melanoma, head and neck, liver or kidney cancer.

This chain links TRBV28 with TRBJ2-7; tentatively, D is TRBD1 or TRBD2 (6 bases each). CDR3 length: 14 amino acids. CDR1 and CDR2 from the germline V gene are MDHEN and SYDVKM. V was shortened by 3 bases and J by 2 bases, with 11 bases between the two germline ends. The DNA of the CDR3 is TGTGCCAGCAGTTTCGAGGGGGGAGCCTACGAGCAGTACTTC. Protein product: CASSFEGGAYEQYF. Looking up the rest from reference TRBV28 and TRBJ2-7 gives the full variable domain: DVKVTQSSRYLVKRTGEKVFLECVQDMDHENMFWYRQDPGLGLRLIYFSYDVKMKEKGDIPEGYSVSREKKERFSLILESASTNQTSMYLCASSFEGGAYEQYFGPGTRLTVT.

CDR3 amino acids: CATSMDETVTYGYTF. The CDR3 DNA is TGTGCCACCAGCATGGATGAAACTGTGACCTATGGCTACACCTTC. This chain uses TRBV15 with TRBJ1-2; D is uncertain. The CDR3 runs to 15 residues. The V end lost 4 bases, the J end lost 4 bases, and 16 bases lay between the germline ends. Germline assignment: CDR1 LNHNV and CDR2 YYDKDF (reference sequence).

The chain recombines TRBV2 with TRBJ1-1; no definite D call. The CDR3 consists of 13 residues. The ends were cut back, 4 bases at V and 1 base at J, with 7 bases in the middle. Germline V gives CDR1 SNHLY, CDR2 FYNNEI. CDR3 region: CASSALGNTEAFF. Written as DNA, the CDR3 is TGTGCCAGCAGTGCGTTAGGGAACACTGAAGCTTTCTTT.

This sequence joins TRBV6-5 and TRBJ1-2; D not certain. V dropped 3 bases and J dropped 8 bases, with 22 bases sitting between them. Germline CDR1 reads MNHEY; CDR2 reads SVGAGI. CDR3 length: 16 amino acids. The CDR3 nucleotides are TGTGCCAGCAGTTATTCCCCAACAGAGGGAATTGGCGGCTACACCTTC. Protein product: CASSYSPTEGIGGYTF.

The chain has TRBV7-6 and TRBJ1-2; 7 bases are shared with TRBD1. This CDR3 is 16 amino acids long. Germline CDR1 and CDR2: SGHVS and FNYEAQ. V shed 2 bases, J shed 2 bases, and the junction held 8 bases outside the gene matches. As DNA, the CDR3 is TGTGCCAGCAGCTTACTAGGACAGGACAGGAACTATGGCTACACCTTC. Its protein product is CASSLLGQDRNYGYTF.